The sequence of this T cell receptor (beta chain) was determined in a study of T cell responses to AZD1222 COVID-19 vaccine (dated by TCRdb to about 2021). About the full investigation: A total of just over 230 trial participants underwent TCR sequencing, of whom some 210 received two doses of AZD1222 and some 26 received two doses of the MenACWY control vaccine. Trial participants were enrolled by age into subgroups of 18-55, 56-69 and 70-plus years, and roughly 150, 30 and 60 TCR-sequenced participants, respectively, were included in these subgroups.

Taken from cysteine to phenylalanine, the CDR3 has 13 residues. The read is trimmed to its CDR3 DNA, 39 bases read in frame from base 1. Cut back by 5 bases and 3 bases, the V and J ends lie 9 bases apart. CDR1 and CDR2 are drawn from the germline V gene: SGHVS, FQNEAQ. Broader findings and caveats from the paper: No day 14 peak-response samples were available, so repertoires were characterized only after the peak T cell response. Conclusions about previously exposed vaccinees are limited, since just six or seven AZD1222 recipients were seropositive for SARS-CoV-2 at baseline. After two AZD1222 doses, spike-specific TCR breadth and depth were significantly higher than at day 0 and than in MenACWY recipients. The whole spike protein was spanned by vaccine-associated CD4 TCRs, and dominant responses were seen in regions 160-218 and 743-854. The 56-69-year group was small, and its depth increase did not reach significance, likely because of low power. Nearly half of unique spike-specific TCRs reportedly recognized epitopes outside regions mutated in the B.1.351 and B.1.1.7 variants. Participants were mostly white British, with more females than males. The authors suggested clonal diversity may have been underestimated.

As concerns this clone: This receptor's antigen is unknown. No much larger clonotype is one base removed from it; base qualities were not supplied.

Interpreted using the paper, the time point label stands for: about 28 days (+/-7) after the second vaccine dose. AZD1222 recipients with second doses at about 4 weeks or about 12 weeks were pooled, because spike-specific TCR depth and breadth did not differ between schedules. The vaccinee samples were drawn from two UK trials, COV001 and COV002, one of which was a single-blind randomized controlled phase 2/3 trial testing AZD1222 (ChAdOx1 nCoV-19) in healthy adults. For TCRbeta chain sequencing, PBMC samples from trial participants were taken at day 0 and at day 28 after the second dose. The CDR3 regions of human TCRbeta chains were subjected to immunosequencing. The original methods were these. Repertoire TCRs were matched against a reference library of SARS-CoV-2-specific TCRs generated with the MIRA antigen-specificity platform. Breadth meant the fraction of unique TCRs that were SARS-CoV-2-associated, whereas depth meant the fraction of total T cells that were SARS-CoV-2-associated. Each spike-specific TCR was assigned to its reactive spike region and to a CD4 or CD8 class using the MIRA data. Log10-transformed breadth and depth values were compared by one-way ANOVA with Sidak's multiple comparisons tests. Entries here come from immuneACCESS through TCRdb and include only in-frame sequences with V and J called. Some clones fail to appear in such tables; in the studies checked, an unresolved V gene covers under half of the shortfall, and the cause of the remainder is unknown. V, J and clone size derive from that table, while D and trimming were established from the DNA sequence. The sample table shows roughly 120,000 clones, and about nine tenths are seen once. Clones ranked in the top ten supply around 8% of the sample.

The sequence came from an adult who received the AZD1222 COVID-19 vaccine. The receptor chain draws on TRBV7-8 and TRBJ2-3; confidence is insufficient to name the D gene. Sequenced here: peripheral blood, sampled 28 days after the second AZD1222 dose. The CDR3 loop reads CASSTDHTDTQYF. The nucleotides read TGTGCCAGCAGCACGGACCATACAGATACGCAGTATTTT.